This TCR beta chain was obtained from a study of blood T cell repertoires in COVID-19. The repertoire was sequenced with immunoSEQ multiplex PCR; TCRdb's copy has only in-frame clones and lacks some. The sample has 350,000 to 450,000 clones, more than 80% seen once. The junction had 4 bases not matched to a gene; V was cut back by 1 base and J by 2 bases. Germline V gene sequence: CDR1 MDHEN, CDR2 SYDVKM. The CDR3 contains 15 residues. In terms of age and location, participants ranged from roughly 18 to 90 years and lived in 24 US areas. Cohorts were assigned according to the clinical history that participants reported. Two negative PCRs, clearance, or symptom resolution were required of recovered Cohort 3 donors.

This chain joins TRBV28 and TRBJ1-2; 7 bases fit TRBD1. Sequenced material: PBMCs or T cells enriched from blood (not recorded which). The sequence came from a man aged 30 to 45 who had recovered from COVID-19. The CDR3, as DNA: TGTGCCAGCAGTTTATCCTGGGACAGAAACTATGGCTACACCTTC. Encoded protein: CASSLSWDRNYGYTF.